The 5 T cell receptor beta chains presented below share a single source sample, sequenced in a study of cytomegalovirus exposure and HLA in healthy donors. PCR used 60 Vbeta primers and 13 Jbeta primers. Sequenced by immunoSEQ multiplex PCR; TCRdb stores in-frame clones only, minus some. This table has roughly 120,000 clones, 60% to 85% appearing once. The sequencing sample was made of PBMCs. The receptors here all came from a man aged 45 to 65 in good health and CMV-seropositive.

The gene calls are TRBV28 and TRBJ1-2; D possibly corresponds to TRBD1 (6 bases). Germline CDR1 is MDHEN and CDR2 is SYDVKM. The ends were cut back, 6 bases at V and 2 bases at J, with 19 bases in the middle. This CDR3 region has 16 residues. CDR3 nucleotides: TGTGCCAGCAGGACCACACAACAGGGAGCAAACTATGGCTACACCTTC. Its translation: CASRTTQQGANYGYTF.

The CDR3 region has the DNA TGTGCCAGCAGCTTCCTCGGGGCACCCCTCCACTTT. Protein sequence: CASSFLGAPLHF. The gene calls are TRBV7-9 and TRBJ1-6, with no clear D. Per the germline V gene, CDR1 is SEHNR and CDR2 is FQNEAQ (reference sequence). V was pared by 3 bases and J by 11 bases, with 8 bases between. The CDR3 loop spans 12 amino acids. Drawing the rest from reference TRBV7-9 and TRBJ1-6, the complete variable domain is DTGVSQNPRHKITKRGQNVTFRCDPISEHNRLYWYRQTLGQGPEFLTYFQNEAQLEKSRLLSDRFSAERPKGSFSTLEIQRTEQGDSAMYLCASSFLGAPLHFGNGTRLTVT.

The chain's CDR3 is CASSQETQLRTEAFF. The CDR3 nucleotides read TGCGCCAGCAGCCAAGAAACCCAATTGCGGACTGAAGCTTTCTTT. This chain uses TRBV4-1 with TRBJ1-1, with D hard to call. The CDR3 consists of 15 residues. Trimming removed 0 bases at V and 5 bases at J, with 13 bases between. Germline CDR1 is MGHRA and CDR2 is YSYEKL.

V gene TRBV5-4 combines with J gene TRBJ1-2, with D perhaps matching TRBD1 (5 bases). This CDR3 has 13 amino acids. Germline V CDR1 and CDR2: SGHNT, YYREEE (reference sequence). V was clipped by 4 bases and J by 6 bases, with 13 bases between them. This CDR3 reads CASSPQGIDGYTF. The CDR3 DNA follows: TGTGCCAGCAGCCCTCAGGGAATAGATGGCTACACCTTC.

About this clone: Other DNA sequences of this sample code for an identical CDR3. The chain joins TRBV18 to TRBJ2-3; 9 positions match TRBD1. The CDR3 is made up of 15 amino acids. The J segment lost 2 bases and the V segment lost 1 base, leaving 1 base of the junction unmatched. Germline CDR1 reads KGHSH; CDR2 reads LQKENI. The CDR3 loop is CASSPRTGATDTQYF. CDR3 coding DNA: TGTGCCAGCTCACCACGGACAGGGGCCACAGATACGCAGTATTTT.